The 5 T cell receptor beta chains listed next were all sequenced from one sample in a study of shared clonotypes between healthy human individuals. TCRdb keeps only in-frame clones here, not all; method: immunoSEQ multiplex PCR. Of some 1 million clones in the sample, 65% to 75% were seen once. Source material: memory CD4+ T cells sorted from blood. Subset specified: CD45RA-negative fraction. The receptors were sampled from a man aged 18 to 29 in good health.

The chain is built from TRBV4-3 and TRBJ1-1; 7 positions agree with TRBD1. Germline V gene data show CDR1 as LGHNA and CDR2 as YSLEER. The CDR3 extends over 15 amino acids. The J segment lost 0 bases and the V segment lost 1 base, leaving 2 bases of the junction unmatched. The CDR3 reads CASSQADRMNTEAFF. CDR3 nucleotides: TGCGCCAGCAGCCAAGCGGACAGGATGAACACTGAAGCTTTCTTT.

On this clone: A much more abundant neighbour one base away suggests this may be a read error. This chain connects TRBV30 to TRBJ1-1; D remains unclear. This CDR3 is built from 12 residues. Looked up from germline, CDR1 is GTSNPN and CDR2 is SVGIG (reference sequence). This CDR3 reads CARSWLNTEAFF. In DNA form, the CDR3 reads TGTGCCCGGAGTTGGTTGAACACTGAAGCTTTCTTT.

The chain links TRBV4-2 to TRBJ1-6; D possibly corresponds to TRBD1 (6 bases). The V and J ends lost 0 bases and 6 bases respectively, with 12 bases between them. Germline lookup yields CDR1 LGHNA and CDR2 YNFKEQ. The CDR3 contains 16 residues. The CDR3: CASSQDFTGTNSPLHF. The DNA of the CDR3 is TGTGCCAGCAGCCAAGACTTTACAGGGACTAATTCACCCCTCCACTTT.

The V call is TRBV15, the J call TRBJ2-7; 9 nucleotides line up with TRBD1. The germline gives CDR1 LNHNV, CDR2 YYDKDF (reference sequence). The trim removed 5 bases at V and 2 bases at J, leaving 4 bases unmatched. This CDR3 has 14 amino acids. The CDR3, as DNA: TGTGCCACCAGCGAGGGACAGGGTCCCTACGAGCAGTACTTC. It translates to CATSEGQGPYEQYF. Looking up the rest from reference TRBV15 and TRBJ2-7 gives the full variable domain: DAMVIQNPRYQVTQFGKPVTLSCSQTLNHNVMYWYQQKSSQAPKLLFHYYDKDFNNEADTPDNFQSRRPNTSFCFLDIRSPGLGDTAMYLCATSEGQGPYEQYFGPGTRLTVT.

The gene calls are TRBV5-1 and TRBJ2-3; tentatively, D is TRBD2 (6 bases). CDR1 and CDR2 from the germline V gene are SGHRS and YFSETQ. This CDR3 has 16 residues. Trimming removed 3 bases from V and 0 bases from J, with 14 bases in between. Here the CDR3 DNA reads TGCGCCAGCAGCTCCGTAGCGGAACCTAGCACAGATACGCAGTATTTT. Translated: CASSSVAEPSTDTQYF.